This TCR beta chain stems from a study of Graves' ophthalmopathy and Graves' hyperthyroidism. CDR3 length equals 14 residues. The V and J ends lost 4 bases and 3 bases respectively, with 12 bases between them. The germline V gene encodes CDR1 MGHDK and CDR2 SYGVNS. A word on this clonotype: Its antigen is not known.

RNA transcripts provided the template for amplifying TCR beta CDR3 regions. RT-PCR was first run with HTBI primers, then multiplex PCR in a second round. Via MiXCR, TCRdb re-called the multiplex PCR reads, giving one row per CDR3 protein. The table shows 650,000 to 900,000 distinct CDR3 sequences, with 35% to 50% occurring only once. In this cohort, patients with other autoimmune diseases, uncontrolled infections, pregnancy or lactation were excluded. The starting material, about 9.5 ml of fresh peripheral blood, provided the PBMCs. Whole-study results and caveats: Most thyroid clonotypes expanded beyond 0.001 frequency were also found in blood.

This sequence was found in an adult man with Graves' ophthalmopathy. The chain uses TRBV25-1 and TRBJ2-5; the D gene is possibly TRBD1 (6 bases). Sequences were obtained from peripheral blood. CDR3 coding DNA: TGTGCCAGCAGTGTAGGGGGTAGGGAAGAGACCCAGTACTTC. Translating it yields CASSVGGREETQYF. Together with reference TRBV25-1 and TRBJ2-5, the CDR3 gives the full variable domain: EADIYQTPRYLVIGTGKKITLECSQTMGHDKMYWYQQDPGMELHLIHYSYGVNSTEKGDLSSESTVSRIRTEHFPLTLESARPSHTSQYLCASSVGGREETQYFGPGTRLLVL.